Presented here are 14 T cell receptor beta chains from one specimen sequenced in a study of blood T cell repertoires in COVID-19. The protocol was immunoSEQ multiplex PCR, while the TCRdb copy is restricted to in-frame clones and leaves out a portion. The sample has hundreds of thousands of clones, approximately 90% seen once; the top ten hold roughly 0.25%. Input material: peripheral blood. Source of these receptors: a woman aged 18 to 35 with acute or convalescent COVID-19.

The rearrangement links TRBV30 to TRBJ2-2, with a weak D call TRBD2 (5 bases). V lost 7 bases to trimming and J lost 5 bases, with 14 bases between them. Germline CDR1 reads GTSNPN; CDR2 reads SVGIG (reference sequence). This CDR3 spans 13 amino acids. CDR3 bases: TGTGCCTTCGGGAATACGGTGACCGGGGAGCTGTTTTTT. Its protein product is CAFGNTVTGELFF.

The rearrangement links TRBV5-6 to TRBJ1-5, with D possibly matching TRBD1 (6 bases). The V gene's germline CDR1 is SGHDT and CDR2 YYEEEE. CDR3 length equals 16 residues. V lost 4 bases, J lost 0 bases, and 14 bases lay in between. This CDR3 reads CASSGWTDYSNQPQHF. CDR3 in DNA: TGTGCCAGCAGCGGATGGACAGATTATAGCAATCAGCCCCAGCATTTT.

V gene TRBV5-1 combines with J gene TRBJ2-2; TRBD2 matches at 7 bases. The CDR3 contains 15 residues. Unmatched junction bases numbered 6, after V lost 5 bases and J lost 2 bases. CDR1 is SGHRS and CDR2 is YFSETQ in the germline V gene. This CDR3 is CASRSERGNTGELFF. The CDR3 DNA is TGCGCCAGCAGAAGCGAGCGGGGAAACACCGGGGAGCTGTTTTTT.

The CDR3 reads CASSPQTTGQNTGELFF. The CDR3 nucleotides read TGTGCCAGCAGCCCCCAGACGACAGGACAGAACACCGGGGAGCTGTTTTTT. The V gene is TRBV5-4, the J gene TRBJ2-2; D is possibly TRBD1 (6 bases). The CDR3 contains 17 residues. The V gene lost 4 bases and the J gene lost 1 base, with 17 bases spanning the gap. Germline CDR1 reads SGHNT; CDR2 reads YYREEE (reference sequence).

The V gene is TRBV27, the J gene TRBJ2-7; 10 bases map to TRBD1. Germline lookup yields CDR1 MNHEY and CDR2 SMNVEV (reference sequence). This CDR3 comprises 15 residues. V dropped 2 bases and J dropped 3; count of bases not matched to a gene: 4. The CDR3 nucleotides read TGTGCCAGCAGTTTAACGGGACAGGGGAACTACGAGCAGTACTTC. It translates to CASSLTGQGNYEQYF.

This clone was detected once. The rearrangement links TRBV9 to TRBJ2-7; 9 bases are shared with TRBD2. Trimming took 0 bases from V and 4 from J; bases not matched to a gene: 5. Germline-derived CDR1 and CDR2 are SGDLS and YYNGEE. The CDR3 runs 15 residues. The CDR3 DNA reads as TGTGCCAGCAGCGTAGCGAGTAGCGGGGGTTACGAGCAGTACTTC. Its translation is CASSVASSGGYEQYF.

J is TRBJ1-1 and V is TRBV30; 7 bases align to TRBD1. Germline-derived CDR1 and CDR2 are GTSNPN and SVGIG (reference sequence). J lost 3 bases, V lost 5 bases, and 9 bases had no gene match. The CDR3 runs 14 residues. This CDR3 is CAWERGPWDTEAFF. Here the CDR3 DNA reads TGTGCCTGGGAGAGGGGGCCGTGGGACACTGAAGCTTTCTTT.

V usage is TRBV11-2 and J usage is TRBJ2-2, with D perhaps matching TRBD1 (5 bases). The CDR3 has 13 amino acids. Trimming left V 4 bases short and J 5 bases short, with 8 bases between. Germline assignment: CDR1 SGHAT and CDR2 FQNNGV. The CDR3 DNA reads as TGTGCCAGCAGCTCCGACAGAACCGGGGAGCTGTTTTTT. This codes for CASSSDRTGELFF.

In this sample, this clone turned up once. This sample includes further DNA sequences coding for the same CDR3. The V gene is TRBV19, the J gene TRBJ2-7; TRBD1 aligns across 8 bases. After removal of 8 bases from V and 1 base from J, the junction contained 7 bases not matched to a gene. Germline loops: CDR1 LNHDA, CDR2 SQIVND (reference sequence). The CDR3 spans 14 residues. CDR3 residues: CASSDRAESYEQYF. The CDR3 bases are TGTGCCAGTTCGGACAGGGCGGAGTCCTACGAGCAGTACTTC.

The chain couples TRBV19 to TRBJ2-2; TRBD1 agrees at 9 bases. The germline V gene has CDR1 LNHDA and CDR2 SQIVND (reference sequence). This CDR3 comprises 19 residues. V gave up 5 bases and J gave up 1 base; unmatched junction bases: 14. The chain's CDR3 is CASSPRPGTGLGNTGELFF. CDR3 nucleotides: TGTGCCAGTAGTCCCCGTCCCGGGACAGGGTTGGGGAACACCGGGGAGCTGTTTTTT.

The gene calls are TRBV5-4 and TRBJ1-1; TRBD1 agrees at 11 bases. V lost 6 bases, J lost 5 bases, and 6 bases stayed unmatched. This CDR3 region has 14 residues. Germline CDR1 is SGHNT and CDR2 is YYREEE (reference sequence). Here the CDR3 DNA reads TGTGCCAGCAACCGGGACAGGGGGTTAACTGAAGCTTTCTTT. Its protein product is CASNRDRGLTEAFF.

The J gene is TRBJ1-1, the V gene TRBV9, with D hard to call. CDR1 is SGDLS and CDR2 is YYNGEE in the germline V gene. V lost 4 bases, J lost 4 bases, and 14 bases lay in between. The CDR3 contains 14 residues. The CDR3 reads CASSPMGGFTEAFF. CDR3 DNA: TGTGCCAGCAGCCCCATGGGCGGGTTCACTGAAGCTTTCTTT.

A single count supports this clone. This chain connects TRBV3-1 (or the pseudogene TRBV3-2) to TRBJ2-7; 13 bases agree with TRBD2. CDR1 and CDR2 from the germline V gene are LGHDT and YNNKEL (reference sequence). With V trimmed by 4 bases and J by 3 bases, 6 bases remained unmatched. The length of the CDR3 is 16 residues. The DNA for the CDR3 is TGTGCCAGCAGCCCGACTAGCGGGGGGCCATACTACGAGCAGTACTTC. As protein: CASSPTSGGPYYEQYF.

The chain employs TRBV10-3 and TRBJ1-2; TRBD1 matches 11 bases. The germline V gene has CDR1 ENHRY and CDR2 SYGVKD. The CDR3 runs 16 residues. The junction had 12 bases not matched to a gene; V was cut back by 4 bases and J by 8 bases. The DNA for the CDR3 is TGTGCCATCAGTGGAGTGGGACAGGGGGTTCTGTGGGGCTACACCTTC. Translation gives CAISGVGQGVLWGYTF.